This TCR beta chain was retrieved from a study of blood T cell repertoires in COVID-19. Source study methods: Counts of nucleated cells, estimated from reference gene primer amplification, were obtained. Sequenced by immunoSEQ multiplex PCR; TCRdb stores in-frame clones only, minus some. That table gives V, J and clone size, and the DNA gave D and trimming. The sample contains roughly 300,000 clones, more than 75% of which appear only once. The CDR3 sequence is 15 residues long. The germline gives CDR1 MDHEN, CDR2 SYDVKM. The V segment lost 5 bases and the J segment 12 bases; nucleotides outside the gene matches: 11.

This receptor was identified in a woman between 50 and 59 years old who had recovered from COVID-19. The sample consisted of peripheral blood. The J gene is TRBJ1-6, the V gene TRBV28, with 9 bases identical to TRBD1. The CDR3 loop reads CASSLETGGTRPLHF. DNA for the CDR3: TGTGCCAGCAGTCTAGAGACAGGGGGGACGAGACCCCTCCACTTT.